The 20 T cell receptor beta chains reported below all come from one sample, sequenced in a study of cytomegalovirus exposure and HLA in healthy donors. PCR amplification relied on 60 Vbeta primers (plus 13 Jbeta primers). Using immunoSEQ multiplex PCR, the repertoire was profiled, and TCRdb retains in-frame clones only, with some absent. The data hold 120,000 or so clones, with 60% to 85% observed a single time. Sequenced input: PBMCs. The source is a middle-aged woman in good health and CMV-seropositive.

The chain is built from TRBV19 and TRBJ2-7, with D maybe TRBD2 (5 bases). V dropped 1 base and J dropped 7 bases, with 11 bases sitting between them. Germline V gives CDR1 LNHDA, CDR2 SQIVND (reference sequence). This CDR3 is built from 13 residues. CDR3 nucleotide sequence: TGTGCCAGTAGTATAGGGGCACGGAGGGAGCAGTACTTC. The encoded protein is CASSIGARREQYF.

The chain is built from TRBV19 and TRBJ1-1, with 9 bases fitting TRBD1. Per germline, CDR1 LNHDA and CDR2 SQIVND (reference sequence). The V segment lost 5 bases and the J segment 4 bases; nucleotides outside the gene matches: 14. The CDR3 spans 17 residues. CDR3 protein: CASSPTGGRISTTEAFF. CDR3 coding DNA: TGTGCCAGTAGTCCCACAGGGGGCAGGATTAGTACCACTGAAGCTTTCTTT.

The CDR3 bases are TGTGCCAGCAGCTTAGCTCCGGGGGGCGCAGGCAATGAGCAGTTCTTC. The encoded protein is CASSLAPGGAGNEQFF. The rearrangement links TRBV7-6 to TRBJ2-1; TRBD2 is a possible D gene (7 bases). The CDR3 extends over 16 amino acids. V lost 0 bases to trimming and J lost 6 bases, with 15 bases between them. Germline V CDR1 and CDR2: SGHVS, FNYEAQ.

The CDR3 spells CASSLGSGAGNTIYF. In nucleotides, the CDR3 is TGCGCCAGCAGCTTAGGGTCGGGGGCTGGAAACACCATATATTTT. The chain recombines TRBV5-1 with TRBJ1-3; TRBD1 is a possible D gene (5 bases). Per the germline V gene, CDR1 is SGHRS and CDR2 is YFSETQ. This CDR3 region has 15 residues. Deletions cut 2 bases from V and 2 bases from J, with 11 bases between. Based on the CDR3 plus reference TRBV5-1 and TRBJ1-3, the full variable domain is KAGVTQTPRYLIKTRGQQVTLSCSPISGHRSVSWYQQTPGQGLQFLFEYFSETQRNKGNFPGRFSGRQFSNSRSEMNVSTLELGDSALYLCASSLGSGAGNTIYFGEGSWLTVV.

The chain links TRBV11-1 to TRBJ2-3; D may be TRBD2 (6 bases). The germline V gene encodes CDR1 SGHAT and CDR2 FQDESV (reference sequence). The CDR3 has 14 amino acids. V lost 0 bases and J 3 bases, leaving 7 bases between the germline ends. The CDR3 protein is CASSLASGTDTQYF. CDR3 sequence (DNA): TGTGCCAGCAGCTTAGCAAGCGGGACAGATACGCAGTATTTT.

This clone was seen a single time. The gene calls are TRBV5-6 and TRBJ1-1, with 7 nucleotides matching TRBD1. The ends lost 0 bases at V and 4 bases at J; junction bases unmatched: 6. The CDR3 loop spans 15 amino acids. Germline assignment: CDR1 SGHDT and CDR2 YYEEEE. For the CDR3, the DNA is TGTGCCAGCAGCTTGGGAGGGGGCTGGGTCACTGAAGCTTTCTTT. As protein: CASSLGGGWVTEAFF.

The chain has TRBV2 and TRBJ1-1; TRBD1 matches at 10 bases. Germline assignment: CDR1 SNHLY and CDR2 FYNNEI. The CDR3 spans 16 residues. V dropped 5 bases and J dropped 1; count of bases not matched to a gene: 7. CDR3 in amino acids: CASSPGQGRGNTEAFF. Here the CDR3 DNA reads TGTGCCAGCAGTCCGGGACAGGGGAGGGGGAACACTGAAGCTTTCTTT.

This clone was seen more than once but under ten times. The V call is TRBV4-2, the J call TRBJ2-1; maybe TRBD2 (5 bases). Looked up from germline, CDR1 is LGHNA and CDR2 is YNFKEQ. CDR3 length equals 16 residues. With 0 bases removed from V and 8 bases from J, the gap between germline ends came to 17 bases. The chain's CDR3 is CASSQEDTPSGDEQFF. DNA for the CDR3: TGTGCCAGCAGCCAAGAAGATACCCCCAGCGGCGATGAGCAGTTCTTC.

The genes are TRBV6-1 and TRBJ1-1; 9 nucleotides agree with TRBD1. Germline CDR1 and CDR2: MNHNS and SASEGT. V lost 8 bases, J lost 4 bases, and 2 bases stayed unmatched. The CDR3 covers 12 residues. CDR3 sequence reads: CASDRGTTEAFF. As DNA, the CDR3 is TGTGCCAGCGACAGGGGGACCACTGAAGCTTTCTTT.

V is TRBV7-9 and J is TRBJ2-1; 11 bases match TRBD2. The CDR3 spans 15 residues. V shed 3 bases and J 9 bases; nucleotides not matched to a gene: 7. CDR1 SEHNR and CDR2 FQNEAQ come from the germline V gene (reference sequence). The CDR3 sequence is CASSLGSTSGSEQFF. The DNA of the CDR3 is TGTGCCAGCAGCTTGGGCAGCACTAGCGGGAGTGAGCAGTTCTTC.

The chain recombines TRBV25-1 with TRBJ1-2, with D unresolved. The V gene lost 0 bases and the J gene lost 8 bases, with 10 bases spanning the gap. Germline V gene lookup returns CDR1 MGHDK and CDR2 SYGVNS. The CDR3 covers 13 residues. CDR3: CASSEYPAGGYTF. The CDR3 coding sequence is TGTGCCAGCAGTGAATACCCCGCGGGCGGCTACACCTTC.

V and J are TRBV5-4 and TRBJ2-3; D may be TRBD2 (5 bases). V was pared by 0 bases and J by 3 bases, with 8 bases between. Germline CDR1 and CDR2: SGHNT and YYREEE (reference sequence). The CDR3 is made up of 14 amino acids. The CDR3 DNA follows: TGTGCCAGCAGCTTGGGAGGGCGGACAGATACGCAGTATTTT. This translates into CASSLGGRTDTQYF.

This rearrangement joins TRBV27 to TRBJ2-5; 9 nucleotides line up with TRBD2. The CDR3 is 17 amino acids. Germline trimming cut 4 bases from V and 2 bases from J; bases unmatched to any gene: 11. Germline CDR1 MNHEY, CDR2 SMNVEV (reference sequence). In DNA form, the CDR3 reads TGTGCCAGCAGTTCCCACCGGCTAGCGGGGAGACAAGAGACCCAGTACTTC. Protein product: CASSSHRLAGRQETQYF.

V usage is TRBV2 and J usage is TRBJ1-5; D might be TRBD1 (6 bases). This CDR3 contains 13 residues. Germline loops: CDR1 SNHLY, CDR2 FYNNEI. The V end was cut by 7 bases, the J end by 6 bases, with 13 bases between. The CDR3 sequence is CASKGGEVQPQHF. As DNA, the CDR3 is TGTGCCAGCAAGGGGGGGGAGGTTCAGCCCCAGCATTTT.

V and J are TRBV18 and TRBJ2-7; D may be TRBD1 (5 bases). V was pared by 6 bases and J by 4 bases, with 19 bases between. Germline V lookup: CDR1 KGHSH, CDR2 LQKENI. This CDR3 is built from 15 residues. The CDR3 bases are TGTGCCAGCTCGCTCGACAGTCAAGGGAATTACGAGCAGTACTTC. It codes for CASSLDSQGNYEQYF.

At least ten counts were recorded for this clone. CDR3 sequence: CASRTGYNSPLHF. The CDR3 coding sequence is TGTGCCAGCAGGACAGGGTATAATTCACCCCTCCACTTT. The V call is TRBV25-1, the J call TRBJ1-6; 7 positions match TRBD1. Losses at the gene ends were 6 bases for V and 4 bases for J; bases not matched to a gene: 0. This CDR3 region has 13 residues. Germline CDR1 and CDR2: MGHDK and SYGVNS. Looking up the rest from reference TRBV25-1 and TRBJ1-6 gives the full variable domain: EADIYQTPRYLVIGTGKKITLECSQTMGHDKMYWYQQDPGMELHLIHYSYGVNSTEKGDLSSESTVSRIRTEHFPLTLESARPSHTSQYLCASRTGYNSPLHFGNGTRLTVT.

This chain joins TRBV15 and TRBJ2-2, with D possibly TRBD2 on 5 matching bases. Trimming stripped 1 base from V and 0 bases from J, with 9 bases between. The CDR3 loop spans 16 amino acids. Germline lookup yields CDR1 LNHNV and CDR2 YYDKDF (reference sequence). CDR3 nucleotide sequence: TGTGCCACCAGCAGAGCGGTCGGGGCGAACACCGGGGAGCTGTTTTTT. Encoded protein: CATSRAVGANTGELFF.

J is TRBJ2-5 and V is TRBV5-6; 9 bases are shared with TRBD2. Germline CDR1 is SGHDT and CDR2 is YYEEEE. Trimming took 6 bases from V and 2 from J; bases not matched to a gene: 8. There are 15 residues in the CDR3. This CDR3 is CASNVGLAMQETQYF. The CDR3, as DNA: TGTGCCAGCAACGTGGGACTAGCTATGCAAGAGACCCAGTACTTC.

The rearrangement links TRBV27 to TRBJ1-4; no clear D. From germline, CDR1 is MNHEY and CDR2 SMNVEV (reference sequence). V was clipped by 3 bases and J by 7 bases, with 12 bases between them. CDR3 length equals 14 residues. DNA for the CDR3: TGTGCCAGCAGTTTGTTCAGCGGGAGTGAAAAACTGTTTTTT. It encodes CASSLFSGSEKLFF.

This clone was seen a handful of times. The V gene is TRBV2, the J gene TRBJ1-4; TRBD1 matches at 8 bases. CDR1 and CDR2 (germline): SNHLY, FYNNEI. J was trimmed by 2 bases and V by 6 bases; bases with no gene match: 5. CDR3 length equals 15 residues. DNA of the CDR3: TGTGCCAGCAGCGCCGGGACAGGTACTAATGAAAAACTGTTTTTT. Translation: CASSAGTGTNEKLFF.